This record covers a single T cell receptor (beta chain). This entry is derived from a study of blood T cell repertoires in COVID-19. Measured with immunoSEQ multiplex PCR; TCRdb has only the in-frame clones, and not every one. The sample records fewer than 70,000 clones, around 80% being singletons. This CDR3 has 14 amino acids. CDR1 is SGHAT, CDR2 FQNNGV, per germline. The sample was peripheral blood. The V and J genes are TRBV11-2 and TRBJ2-7; 10 positions match TRBD2. The source is a woman at least 80 years old with acute or convalescent COVID-19. Here the CDR3 DNA reads TGTGCATCTACCGGGACTAGCGAATCCTACGAGCAGTACTTC. It encodes CASTGTSESYEQYF.